Here is one T cell receptor beta chain with its context. This specimen comes from a study of T cell changes during pregnancy in multiple sclerosis. Sequencing used immunoSEQ multiplex PCR; TCRdb keeps in-frame clones, though not all of them. The sample carries more than 80,000 clones, under 95% recorded once. CDR3 length: 12 amino acids. The V gene end was trimmed by 5 bases and the J gene end by 16 bases; junction bases not matched to a gene: 7. Per germline, CDR1 LNHDA and CDR2 SQIVND (reference sequence). This TCR was sampled from a female donor with multiple sclerosis, enrolled in a pregnancy study. The chain couples TRBV19 to TRBJ2-1, with 11 nucleotides matching TRBD2. Sequenced here: peripheral blood, sampled before pregnancy. CDR3: CASSFLAGGHFF. The CDR3 nucleotides read TGTGCCAGTAGTTTTCTAGCGGGGGGCCACTTCTTC.